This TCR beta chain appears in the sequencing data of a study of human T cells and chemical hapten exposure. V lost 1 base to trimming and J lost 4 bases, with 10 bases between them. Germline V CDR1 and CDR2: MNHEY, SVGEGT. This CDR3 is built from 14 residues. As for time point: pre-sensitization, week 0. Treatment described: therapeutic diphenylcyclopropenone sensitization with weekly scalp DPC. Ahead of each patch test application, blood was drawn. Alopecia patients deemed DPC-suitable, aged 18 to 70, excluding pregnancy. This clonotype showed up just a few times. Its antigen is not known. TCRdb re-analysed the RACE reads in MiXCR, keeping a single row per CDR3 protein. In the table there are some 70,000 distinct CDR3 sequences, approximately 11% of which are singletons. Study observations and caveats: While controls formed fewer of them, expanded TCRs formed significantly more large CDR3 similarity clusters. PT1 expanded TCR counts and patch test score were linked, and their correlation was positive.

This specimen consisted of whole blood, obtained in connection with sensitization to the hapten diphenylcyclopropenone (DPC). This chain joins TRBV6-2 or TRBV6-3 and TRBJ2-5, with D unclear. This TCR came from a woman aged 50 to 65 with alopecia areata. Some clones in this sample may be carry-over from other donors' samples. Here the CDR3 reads CASSYLGPAETQYF. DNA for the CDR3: TGTGCCAGCAGTTACTTGGGCCCGGCAGAGACCCAGTACTTC.